The source of this T cell receptor (beta chain) is a study of T cells expressing NK-cell markers. A 5'RACE template switching approach incorporating UMIs was used to make TCR beta cDNA. TCRdb reprocessed the 5' RACE reads, with one entry per CDR3 protein and no DNA. The sample has roughly 3,100 distinct CDR3 sequences; the top ten hold around 30%. CDR1 and CDR2 (germline): MNHNS, SASEGT. The CDR3 is 15 amino acids. The source material was blood T cells: a sorted CD56 or NKG2C T cell subset, CD4+ or CD8+ T cells, or bulk PBMC T cells (not recorded which). The V call is TRBV6-1, the J call TRBJ1-2; checking the TCRdb D call of TRBD1 is not possible without DNA. The receptor was derived from a woman aged 18-29 years in good health. This chain's CDR3 is CASSLTGQGGNGYTF.